The 32 T cell receptor beta chains listed next were all sequenced from one sample in a study of cytomegalovirus exposure and HLA in healthy donors. Vbeta (60) and Jbeta (13) primers were used in the PCR. Sequencing was performed with immunoSEQ multiplex PCR; in TCRdb, only in-frame clones are kept and a portion is missing. This table has 90,000 to 150,000 clones, approximately 80% appearing once. Specimen: PBMCs. Source of these receptors: a human donor in good health.

This chain joins TRBV4-2 and TRBJ1-1, with a tentative D call TRBD1 (5 bases). CDR1 is LGHNA and CDR2 is YNFKEQ in the germline V gene. CDR3 length: 14 residues. The V end lost 3 bases, the J end lost 1 base, and 9 bases lay between the germline ends. The CDR3 coding sequence is TGTGCCAGCAGCCACAGGGAAAGGAACACTGAAGCTTTCTTT. This codes for CASSHRERNTEAFF.

The chain uses TRBV7-2 and TRBJ2-5; D not certain. The J call is uncertain, as TRBJ2-7 better fits the DNA end. Germline CDR1 reads SGHTA; CDR2 reads FQGNSA. The CDR3 loop spans 16 amino acids. CDR3 coding DNA: TGTGCCAGCAGCTTAGACCTTCCCCGTCCTTGGTACGAGCAGTACTTC. Translating gives CASSLDLPRPWYEQYF.

The chain combines TRBV2 with TRBJ1-1; TRBD1 agrees at 12 bases. Unmatched junction bases numbered 4, after V lost 6 bases and J lost 5 bases. The CDR3 is 14 amino acids. The germline V gene encodes CDR1 SNHLY and CDR2 FYNNEI. Written as DNA, the CDR3 is TGTGCCAGCAGGGGACAGGGGGCCGGAACTGAAGCTTTCTTT. It yields the protein CASRGQGAGTEAFF.

This chain connects TRBV2 to TRBJ1-4; 8 bases are a match to TRBD1. The CDR3 runs to 14 residues. V shed 5 bases and J 5 bases; nucleotides not matched to a gene: 4. Per the germline V gene, CDR1 is SNHLY and CDR2 is FYNNEI. CDR3 DNA sequence: TGTGCCAGCAGTAGGGGACAGGCAAATGAAAAACTGTTTTTT. Its translation is CASSRGQANEKLFF.

The rearrangement uses TRBV28 and TRBJ1-2, with TRBD1 matching 7 bases. The ends lost 6 bases at V and 2 bases at J; junction bases unmatched: 6. Germline V lookup: CDR1 MDHEN, CDR2 SYDVKM. The CDR3 sequence is 14 residues long. The DNA of the CDR3 is TGTGCCAGCAGCGGTAGGGGGCGCAACTATGGCTACACCTTC. It specifies CASSGRGRNYGYTF.

The chain carries TRBV19 and TRBJ2-1, with 10 bases fitting TRBD2. Trimming removed 5 bases from V and 4 bases from J; junction bases left unmatched: 14. The CDR3 is 18 amino acids. Germline V gene lookup returns CDR1 LNHDA and CDR2 SQIVND (reference sequence). The CDR3 DNA sequence: TGTGCCAGTAGTCGGTTGCTAGCGGGAGAGACCTTTTACAATGAGCAGTTCTTC. This sequence encodes CASSRLLAGETFYNEQFF.

V usage is TRBV30 and J usage is TRBJ2-3; D unclear. The CDR3 covers 13 residues. Trimming pared 0 bases from V and 3 bases from J, leaving 7 bases between. Germline CDR1 is GTSNPN and CDR2 is SVGIG (reference sequence). This CDR3 is CAWSVLRTDTQYF. The DNA for the CDR3 is TGTGCCTGGAGTGTACTACGGACAGATACGCAGTATTTT.

The chain joins TRBV5-1 to TRBJ2-2; 12 positions agree with TRBD2. The germline CDR1 and CDR2 sequences are SGHRS and YFSETQ. There are 16 residues in the CDR3. The ends lost 4 bases at V and 4 bases at J; junction bases unmatched: 5. DNA for the CDR3: TGCGCCAGCAGCCCCGGGGGACTAGCGGGCACCGGGGAGCTGTTTTTT. Residues: CASSPGGLAGTGELFF.

This clone was observed a handful of times. The rearrangement links TRBV5-6 to TRBJ2-7; 9 nucleotides match TRBD1. CDR1 and CDR2 (germline): SGHDT, YYEEEE. The CDR3 covers 15 residues. Unmatched junction bases numbered 10, after V lost 4 bases and J lost 5 bases. The CDR3 nucleotides read TGTGCCAGCAGCCACCGGGGACAGGGAAGACACGAGCAGTACTTC. Its protein product is CASSHRGQGRHEQYF.

CDR3 residues: CASSTLAGGPLGTGELFF. Written as DNA, the CDR3 is TGTGCCAGCAGCACACTAGCGGGAGGGCCATTAGGGACCGGGGAGCTGTTTTTT. The J gene is TRBJ2-2, the V gene TRBV5-4; 13 bases map to TRBD2. Per the germline V gene, CDR1 is SGHNT and CDR2 is YYREEE (reference sequence). Unmatched junction bases numbered 11, after V lost 4 bases and J lost 5 bases. This CDR3 is 18 amino acids long.

The chain links TRBV28 to TRBJ2-6, with D hard to call. The CDR3 sequence is 16 residues long. The ends were cut back, 5 bases at V and 0 bases at J, with 11 bases in the middle. CDR1 is MDHEN and CDR2 is SYDVKM in the germline V gene. CDR3 region: CASSPQDSSGANVLTF. The CDR3 DNA reads as TGTGCCAGCAGTCCCCAAGACTCCTCTGGGGCCAACGTCCTGACTTTC.

Concerning this clone: Other DNA variants within this sample encode the same CDR3. The chain uses TRBV19 and TRBJ1-5; TRBD1 might be the D (5 bases). V was shortened by 2 bases and J by 4 bases, with 6 bases between the two germline ends. Germline CDR1 reads LNHDA; CDR2 reads SQIVND (reference sequence). The CDR3 totals 13 residues. CDR3 in DNA: TGTGCCAGTAGTATACGGGGGAATCAGCCCCAGCATTTT. This translates into CASSIRGNQPQHF.

The chain links TRBV19 to TRBJ2-7; D is undetermined. Looked up from germline, CDR1 is LNHDA and CDR2 is SQIVND (reference sequence). This CDR3 contains 13 residues. The germline V and J ends were trimmed by 9 bases and 0 bases, with 12 bases remaining between them. CDR3 sequence reads: CASRVPSSYEQYF. DNA of the CDR3: TGTGCCAGCCGGGTGCCGAGCTCCTACGAGCAGTACTTC.

The rearrangement uses TRBV13 and TRBJ2-7, with 7 nucleotides matching TRBD1. The junction had 4 bases not matched to a gene; V was cut back by 2 bases and J by 3 bases. This CDR3 spans 14 amino acids. Germline V gene lookup returns CDR1 PRHDT and CDR2 FYEKMQ (reference sequence). CDR3 in amino acids: CASSLRGQSYEQYF. CDR3 nucleotide sequence: TGTGCCAGCAGCTTACGGGGACAGAGCTACGAGCAGTACTTC.

J is TRBJ2-1 and V is TRBV7-3; maybe TRBD1 (6 bases). Per the germline V gene, CDR1 is SGHTA and CDR2 is FQGTGA. The CDR3 extends over 15 amino acids. The V and J ends lost 1 base and 6 bases respectively, with 13 bases between them. The CDR3 DNA reads TGTGCCAGCAGCTTAAAGGCAGGGGAGAGCAATGAGCAGTTCTTC. It yields the protein CASSLKAGESNEQFF.

The J gene is TRBJ2-1, the V gene TRBV5-1; TRBD2 matches at 12 bases. With 0 bases clipped from V and 2 bases from J, the junction kept 15 bases outside the gene matches. The CDR3 loop spans 21 amino acids. CDR1 SGHRS and CDR2 YFSETQ come from the germline V gene. DNA of the CDR3: TGCGCCAGCAGCTTGGCCGGTTCTAGCGGGAGGGCCAATTATCCCTACAATGAGCAGTTCTTC. Residues: CASSLAGSSGRANYPYNEQFF.

This chain uses TRBV5-4 with TRBJ2-2, with D possibly being TRBD1 (6 bases). CDR1 and CDR2 (germline): SGHNT, YYREEE (reference sequence). V lost 5 bases to trimming and J lost 1 base, with 6 bases between them. The CDR3 runs to 13 residues. The CDR3 DNA reads TGTGCCAGCAGGACAGGGAACACCGGGGAGCTGTTTTTT. Its translation is CASRTGNTGELFF. The whole variable domain, filled in from reference TRBV5-4 and TRBJ2-2, reads ETGVTQSPTHLIKTRGQQVTLRCSSQSGHNTVSWYQQALGQGPQFIFQYYREEENGRGNFPPRFSGLQFPNYSSELNVNALELDDSALYLCASRTGNTGELFFGEGSRLTVL.

The V gene is TRBV5-1, the J gene TRBJ2-5; weak D call: TRBD1 (6 bases). V lost 1 base and J 2 bases, leaving 9 bases between the germline ends. This CDR3 is built from 14 residues. Germline V gene data show CDR1 as SGHRS and CDR2 as YFSETQ. The CDR3 is CASSLTGQQETQYF. As DNA, the CDR3 is TGCGCCAGCAGCTTGACAGGACAGCAAGAGACCCAGTACTTC.

As for this clone: Germline is not matched at one junction end, which may reflect a read error. The chain carries TRBV7-9 and TRBJ2-3; D might be TRBD2 (5 bases). The CDR3 has 16 residues. Germline loops: CDR1 SEHNR, CDR2 FQNEAQ (reference sequence). The DNA of the CDR3 is TGTTCCAGCAGCTTAGGAGGTGCGCTCGGTGCGGATACGCAGTATTTT. This gives the protein CSSSLGGALGADTQYF.

The chain uses TRBV11-3 and TRBJ2-5; 9 bases match TRBD2. The CDR3 has 16 residues. Per the germline V gene, CDR1 is SGHNT and CDR2 is YENEEA. Unmatched junction bases numbered 7, after V lost 1 base and J lost 4 bases. The CDR3 bases are TGTGCCAGCAGCTTAGCTGGAACTAGCGGGCTAGAGACCCAGTACTTC. Its translation is CASSLAGTSGLETQYF.

This chain links TRBV6-4 with TRBJ1-5, with D perhaps matching TRBD1 (6 bases). The CDR3 spans 14 residues. Trimming stripped 5 bases from V and 3 bases from J, with 11 bases between. Germline V gene sequence: CDR1 MRHNA, CDR2 SNTAGT. CDR3 DNA: TGTGCCAGCAGTTTGGACAGCTCCAATCAGCCCCAGCATTTT. It translates to CASSLDSSNQPQHF.

This clone was seen a few times. The chain is built from TRBV27 and TRBJ2-4, with D tentatively TRBD2 (6 bases). Trimming removed 2 bases from V and 12 bases from J, with 26 bases in between. In germline, CDR1 is MNHEY, CDR2 SMNVEV (reference sequence). The CDR3 loop spans 17 amino acids. The CDR3 nucleotides are TGTGCCAGCAGTTTAACGAGCCTAGCTGGGACTTCGGGCAGTCAGTACTTC. Its protein is CASSLTSLAGTSGSQYF.

The chain uses TRBV7-2 and TRBJ2-4, with 14 nucleotides matching TRBD2. V dropped 5 bases and J dropped 8; count of bases not matched to a gene: 8. The CDR3 sequence is 16 residues long. CDR1 is SGHTA and CDR2 is FQGNSA in the germline V gene. CDR3 protein: CASSPRGTSGRDIQYF. The CDR3 DNA reads as TGTGCCAGCAGCCCCCGGGGGACTAGCGGGAGAGACATTCAGTACTTC.

DNA for the CDR3: TGTGCCAGCAGCTTAGGGACAGAGAACTATGGCTACACCTTC. This sequence encodes CASSLGTENYGYTF. This rearrangement joins TRBV11-1 to TRBJ1-2; D might be TRBD1 (6 bases). The CDR3 is made up of 14 amino acids. CDR1 and CDR2 from the germline V gene are SGHAT and FQDESV (reference sequence). V gave up 1 base and J gave up 2 bases, with 8 bases separating them.

This clone has just one count. V gene TRBV5-4 combines with J gene TRBJ2-4; 8 bases agree with TRBD2. V trimming: 4 bases; J trimming: 0 bases; junction bases outside the gene matches: 3. This CDR3 has 15 amino acids. The germline V gene has CDR1 SGHNT and CDR2 YYREEE (reference sequence). As DNA, the CDR3 is TGTGCCAGCAGCCCGGGACTAGAAGCCAAAAACATTCAGTACTTC. It translates to CASSPGLEAKNIQYF.

Worth noting for this clone: One junction end disagrees with the germline gene, perhaps due to a read error. This CDR3 is also generated by other DNA sequences in the sample. CDR3 in amino acids: CASSIGTGADTQYF. The DNA of the CDR3 is TGTGCCAGCAGTATTGGAACAGGGGCAGATACGCAGTATTTT. This chain links TRBV19 with TRBJ2-3; TRBD1 aligns across 7 bases. The CDR3 has 14 amino acids. Germline lookup yields CDR1 LNHDA and CDR2 SQIVND (reference sequence).

This clone was seen a few times. This chain links TRBV10-2 with TRBJ1-1; tentative D call: TRBD1 (6 bases). Germline loops: CDR1 WSHSY, CDR2 SAAADI. This CDR3 has 13 amino acids. V was clipped by 9 bases and J by 1 base, with 12 bases between them. In DNA, the CDR3 is TGCGCCAGTAGTAGGACAGCGAACACTGAAGCTTTCTTT. It specifies CASSRTANTEAFF.

This clone was seen a few times. Here the CDR3 DNA reads TGTGCCAGTACCAGGACTAGTGCTGACAATGAGCAGTTCTTC. Translated, it gives CASTRTSADNEQFF. This sequence joins TRBV19 and TRBJ2-1, with TRBD2 identical over 7 bases. CDR3 size: 14 residues. V shed 7 bases and J 5 bases; nucleotides not matched to a gene: 8. Germline loops: CDR1 LNHDA, CDR2 SQIVND (reference sequence). Full variable domain (outside the CDR3, taken from reference TRBV19 and TRBJ2-1): DGGITQSPKYLFRKEGQNVTLSCEQNLNHDAMYWYRQDPGQGLRLIYYSQIVNDFQKGDIAEGYSVSREKKESFPLTVTSAQKNPTAFYLCASTRTSADNEQFFGPGTRLTVL.

CDR3 protein: CASSAGGGHSTDTQYF. The CDR3 nucleotides read TGTGCCAGCAGCGCTGGGGGGGGACACAGCACAGATACGCAGTATTTT. This chain connects TRBV9 to TRBJ2-3; D perhaps matches TRBD2 (7 bases). Per the germline V gene, CDR1 is SGDLS and CDR2 is YYNGEE. V gave up 3 bases and J gave up 0 bases, with 14 bases separating them. The CDR3 runs 16 residues.

This rearrangement joins TRBV19 to TRBJ1-1; D may be TRBD1 (5 bases). The V gene's germline CDR1 is LNHDA and CDR2 SQIVND (reference sequence). This CDR3 spans 14 amino acids. V lost 5 bases, J lost 1 base, and 11 bases lay in between. CDR3 in amino acids: CASSLGDRNTEAFF. In DNA, the CDR3 is TGTGCCAGTAGTCTAGGCGACAGGAACACTGAAGCTTTCTTT.

The chain links TRBV28 to TRBJ2-7, with D tentatively TRBD2 (6 bases). The CDR3 sequence is 15 residues long. The V end was cut by 3 bases, the J end by 4 bases, with 16 bases between. CDR1 is MDHEN and CDR2 is SYDVKM in the germline V gene. CDR3 loop: CASSFLATQSYEQYF. The CDR3 DNA is TGTGCCAGCAGTTTTCTAGCGACGCAATCATACGAGCAGTACTTC.

There are a few counts of this clone. The chain is built from TRBV5-1 and TRBJ2-2, with D possibly matching TRBD1 (6 bases). Germline CDR1 reads SGHRS; CDR2 reads YFSETQ. This CDR3 has 15 residues. Trimming took off 4 bases at V and 2 bases at J, with 12 bases between the two ends. CDR3 residues: CASSLQGSNTGELFF. The CDR3 coding sequence is TGCGCCAGCAGCCTACAGGGTTCCAACACCGGGGAGCTGTTTTTT.